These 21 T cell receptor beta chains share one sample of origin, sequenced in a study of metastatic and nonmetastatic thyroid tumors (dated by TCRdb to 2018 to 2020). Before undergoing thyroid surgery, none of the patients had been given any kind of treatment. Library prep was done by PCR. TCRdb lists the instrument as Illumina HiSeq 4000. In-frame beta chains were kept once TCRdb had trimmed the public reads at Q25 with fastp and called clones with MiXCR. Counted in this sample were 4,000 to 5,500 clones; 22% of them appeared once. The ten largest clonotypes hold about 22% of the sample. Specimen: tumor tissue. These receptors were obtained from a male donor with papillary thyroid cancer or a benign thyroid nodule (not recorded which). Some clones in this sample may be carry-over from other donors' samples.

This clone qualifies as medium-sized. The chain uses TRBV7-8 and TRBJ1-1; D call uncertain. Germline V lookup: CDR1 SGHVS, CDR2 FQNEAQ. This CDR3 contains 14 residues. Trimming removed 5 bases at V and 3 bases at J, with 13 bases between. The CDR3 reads CASSAAVPDTEAFF. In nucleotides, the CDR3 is TGTGCCAGCAGCGCGGCCGTCCCAGACACTGAAGCTTTCTTT. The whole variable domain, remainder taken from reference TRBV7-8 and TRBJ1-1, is GAGVSQSPRYKVAKRGQDVALRCDPISGHVSLFWYQQALGQGPEFLTYFQNEAQLDKSGLPSDRFFAERPEGSVSTLKIQRTQQEDSAVYLCASSAAVPDTEAFFGQGTRLTVV.

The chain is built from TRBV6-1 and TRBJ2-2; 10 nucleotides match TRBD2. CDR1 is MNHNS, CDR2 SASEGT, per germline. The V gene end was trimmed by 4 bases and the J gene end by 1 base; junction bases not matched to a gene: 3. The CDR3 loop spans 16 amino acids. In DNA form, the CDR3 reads TGTGCCAGCAGTGGGCTAGCGGGGGAGAACACCGGGGAGCTGTTTTTT. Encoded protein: CASSGLAGENTGELFF.

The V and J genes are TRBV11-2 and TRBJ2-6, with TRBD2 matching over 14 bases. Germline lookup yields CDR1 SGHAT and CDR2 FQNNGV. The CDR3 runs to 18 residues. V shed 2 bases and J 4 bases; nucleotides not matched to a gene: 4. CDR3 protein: CASSLRLAGGRGANVLTF. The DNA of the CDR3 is TGTGCCAGCAGCTTAAGACTAGCGGGAGGGCGCGGGGCCAACGTCCTGACTTTC.

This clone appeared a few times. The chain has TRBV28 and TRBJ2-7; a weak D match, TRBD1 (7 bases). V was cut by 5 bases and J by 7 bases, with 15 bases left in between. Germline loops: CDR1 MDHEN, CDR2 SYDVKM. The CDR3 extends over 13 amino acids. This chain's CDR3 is CASSGGTAREQYF. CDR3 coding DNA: TGTGCCAGCAGTGGGGGGACAGCCCGGGAGCAGTACTTC.

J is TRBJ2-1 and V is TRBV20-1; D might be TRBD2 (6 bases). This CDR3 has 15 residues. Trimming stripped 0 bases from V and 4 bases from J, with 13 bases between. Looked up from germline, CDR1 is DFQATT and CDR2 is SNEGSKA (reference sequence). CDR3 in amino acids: CSARDLAGPYNEQFF. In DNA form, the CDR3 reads TGCAGTGCTAGAGATCTGGCGGGGCCATACAATGAGCAGTTCTTC.

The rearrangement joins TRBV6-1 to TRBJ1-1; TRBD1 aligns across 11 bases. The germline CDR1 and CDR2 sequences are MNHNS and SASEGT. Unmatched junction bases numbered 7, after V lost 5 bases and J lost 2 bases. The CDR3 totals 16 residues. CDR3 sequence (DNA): TGTGCCAGCAGTAAGGACAGGGGGCGGCTCAACACTGAAGCTTTCTTT. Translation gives CASSKDRGRLNTEAFF.

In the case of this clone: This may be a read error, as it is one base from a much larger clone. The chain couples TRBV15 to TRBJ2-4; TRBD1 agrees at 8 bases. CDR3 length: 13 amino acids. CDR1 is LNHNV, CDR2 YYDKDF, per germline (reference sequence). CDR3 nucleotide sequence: TGTGCCACCAGCAGGGACAGGGAGAATGAGCATTTCTTC. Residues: CATSRDRENEHFF. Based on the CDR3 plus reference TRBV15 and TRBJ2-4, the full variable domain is DAMVIQNPRYQVTQFGKPVTLSCSQTLNHNVMYWYQQKSSQAPKLLFHYYDKDFNNEADTPDNFQSRRPNTSFCFLDIRSPGLGDTAMYLCATSRDRENEHFFGAGTRLSVL.

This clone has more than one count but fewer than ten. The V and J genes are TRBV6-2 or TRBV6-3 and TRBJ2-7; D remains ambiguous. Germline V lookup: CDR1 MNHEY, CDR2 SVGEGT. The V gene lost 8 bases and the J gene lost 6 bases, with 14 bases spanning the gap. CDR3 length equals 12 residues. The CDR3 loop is CASLTPWGEQYF. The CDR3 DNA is TGTGCCAGCCTTACCCCGTGGGGCGAGCAGTACTTC.

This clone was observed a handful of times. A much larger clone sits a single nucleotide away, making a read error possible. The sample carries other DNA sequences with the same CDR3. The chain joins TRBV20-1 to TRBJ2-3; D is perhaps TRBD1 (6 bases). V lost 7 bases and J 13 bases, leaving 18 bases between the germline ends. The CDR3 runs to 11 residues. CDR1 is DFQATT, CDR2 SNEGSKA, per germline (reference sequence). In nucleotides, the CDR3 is TGCAGTGTAGGGCGAGTTCCAGGGGAGTATTTT. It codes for CSVGRVPGEYF.

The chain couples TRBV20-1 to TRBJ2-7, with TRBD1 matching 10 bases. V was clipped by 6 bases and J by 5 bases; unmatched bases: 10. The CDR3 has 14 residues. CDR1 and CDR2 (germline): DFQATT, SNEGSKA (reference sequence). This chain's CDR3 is CSAKQTGGLDEQYF. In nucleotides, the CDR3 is TGCAGTGCCAAGCAGACAGGGGGCCTCGACGAGCAGTACTTC.

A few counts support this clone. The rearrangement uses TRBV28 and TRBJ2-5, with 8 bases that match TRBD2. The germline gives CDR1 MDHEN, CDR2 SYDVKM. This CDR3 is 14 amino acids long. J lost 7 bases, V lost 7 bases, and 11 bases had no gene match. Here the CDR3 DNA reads TGTGCCAGCACCACTAGCGGCCTAGAAAGGACCCAGTACTTC. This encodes CASTTSGLERTQYF.

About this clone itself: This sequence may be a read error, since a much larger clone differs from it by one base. CDR3 loop: CASSLESSPSNQPQHF. CDR3 nucleotide sequence: TGTGCCAGCAGCTTGGAGTCTTCACCTAGCAATCAGCCCCAGCATTTT. V usage is TRBV5-5 and J usage is TRBJ1-5, with unresolved D. The germline gives CDR1 SGHKS, CDR2 YYEKEE (reference sequence). V was cut by 0 bases and J by 0 bases, with 10 bases left in between. The CDR3 length is 16 residues.

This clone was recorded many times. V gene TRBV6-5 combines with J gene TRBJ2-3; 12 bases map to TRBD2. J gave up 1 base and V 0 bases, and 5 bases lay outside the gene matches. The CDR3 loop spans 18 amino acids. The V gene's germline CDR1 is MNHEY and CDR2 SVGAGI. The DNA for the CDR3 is TGTGCCAGCAGTTACTCCACGACTAGCGGGAGTGGCACAGATACGCAGTATTTT. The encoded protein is CASSYSTTSGSGTDTQYF.

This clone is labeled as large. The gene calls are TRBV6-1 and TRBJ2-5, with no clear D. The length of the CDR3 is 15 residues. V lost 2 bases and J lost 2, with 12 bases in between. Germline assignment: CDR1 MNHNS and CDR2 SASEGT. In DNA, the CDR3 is TGTGCCAGCAGTGAACTTGGCGGAGCACAAGAGACCCAGTACTTC. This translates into CASSELGGAQETQYF.

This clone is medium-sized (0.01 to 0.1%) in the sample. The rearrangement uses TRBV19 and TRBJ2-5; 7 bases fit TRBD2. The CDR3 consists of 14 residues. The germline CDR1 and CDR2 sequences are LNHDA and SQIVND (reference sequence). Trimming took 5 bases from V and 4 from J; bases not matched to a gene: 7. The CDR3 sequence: CASSRTPGGETQYF. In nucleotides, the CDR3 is TGTGCCAGTAGTCGGACTCCGGGGGGAGAGACCCAGTACTTC.

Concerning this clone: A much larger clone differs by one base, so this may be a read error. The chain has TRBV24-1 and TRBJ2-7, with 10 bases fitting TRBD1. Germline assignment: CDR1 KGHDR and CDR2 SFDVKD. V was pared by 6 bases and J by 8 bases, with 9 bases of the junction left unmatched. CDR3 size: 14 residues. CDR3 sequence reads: CATSSGTGDSQQYF. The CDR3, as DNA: TGTGCCACCAGTTCCGGGACAGGGGATAGCCAGCAGTACTTC.

CDR3 sequence reads: CAISGPSHEQYF. The CDR3 DNA sequence: TGTGCCATCAGTGGGCCTAGCCACGAGCAGTACTTC. The gene calls are TRBV10-3 and TRBJ2-7, with D possibly TRBD2 on 5 matching bases. Germline V lookup: CDR1 ENHRY, CDR2 SYGVKD. CDR3 length: 12 residues. Deletions cut 4 bases from V and 5 bases from J, with 9 bases between.

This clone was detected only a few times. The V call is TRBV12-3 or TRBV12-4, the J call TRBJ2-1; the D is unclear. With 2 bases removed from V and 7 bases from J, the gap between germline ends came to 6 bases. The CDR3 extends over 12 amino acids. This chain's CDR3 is CASSLFGNEQFF. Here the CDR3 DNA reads TGTGCCAGCAGTTTATTCGGGAATGAGCAGTTCTTC.

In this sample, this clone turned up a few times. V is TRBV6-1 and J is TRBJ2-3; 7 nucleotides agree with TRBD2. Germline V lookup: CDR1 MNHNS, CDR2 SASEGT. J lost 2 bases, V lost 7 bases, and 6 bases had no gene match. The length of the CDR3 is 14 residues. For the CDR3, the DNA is TGTGCCAGCAAAGGCGGGGGACCCACAGATACGCAGTATTTT. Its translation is CASKGGGPTDTQYF.

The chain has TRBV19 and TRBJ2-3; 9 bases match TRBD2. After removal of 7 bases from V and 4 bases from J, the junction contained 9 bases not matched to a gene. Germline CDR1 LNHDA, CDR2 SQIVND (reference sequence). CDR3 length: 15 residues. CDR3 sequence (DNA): TGTGCCAGTAAAGGTAGCGGGAGCACCGCAGATACGCAGTATTTT. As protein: CASKGSGSTADTQYF.

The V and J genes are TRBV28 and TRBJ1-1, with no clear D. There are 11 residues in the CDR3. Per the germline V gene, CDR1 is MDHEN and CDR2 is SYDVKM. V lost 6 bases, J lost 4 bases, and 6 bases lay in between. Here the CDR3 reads CASSPTTEAFF. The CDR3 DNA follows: TGTGCCAGCAGCCCTACCACTGAAGCTTTCTTT. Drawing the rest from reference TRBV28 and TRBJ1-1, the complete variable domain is DVKVTQSSRYLVKRTGEKVFLECVQDMDHENMFWYRQDPGLGLRLIYFSYDVKMKEKGDIPEGYSVSREKKERFSLILESASTNQTSMYLCASSPTTEAFFGQGTRLTVV.